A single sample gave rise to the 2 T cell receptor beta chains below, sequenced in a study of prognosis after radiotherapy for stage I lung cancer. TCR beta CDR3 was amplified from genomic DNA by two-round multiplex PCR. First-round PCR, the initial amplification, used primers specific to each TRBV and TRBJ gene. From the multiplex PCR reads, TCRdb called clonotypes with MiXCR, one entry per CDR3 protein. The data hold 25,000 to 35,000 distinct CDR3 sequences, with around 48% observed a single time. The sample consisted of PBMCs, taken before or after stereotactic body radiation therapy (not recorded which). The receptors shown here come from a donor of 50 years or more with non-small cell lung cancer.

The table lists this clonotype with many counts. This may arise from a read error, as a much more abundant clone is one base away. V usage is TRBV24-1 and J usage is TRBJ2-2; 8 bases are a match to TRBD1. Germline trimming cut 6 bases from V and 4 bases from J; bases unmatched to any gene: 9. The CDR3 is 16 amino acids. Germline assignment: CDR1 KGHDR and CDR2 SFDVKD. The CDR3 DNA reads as TGTGCCACCAGTAAGCGGACAGGGCGGACCACCGGGGAGCTGTTTTTT. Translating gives CATSKRTGRTTGELFF.

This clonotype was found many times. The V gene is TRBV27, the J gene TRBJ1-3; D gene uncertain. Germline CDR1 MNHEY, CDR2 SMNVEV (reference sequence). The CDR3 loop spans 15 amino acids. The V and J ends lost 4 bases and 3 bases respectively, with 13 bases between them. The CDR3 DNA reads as TGTGCCAGCAGTTCCTTGACAAACCTTGGAAACACCATATATTTT. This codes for CASSSLTNLGNTIYF.